Below, 28 T cell receptor beta chains from the same sample are listed, as sequenced in a study of regulatory dendritic cells for organ transplantation (TCRdb year 2017). Sorted T cell subsets were CFSE-labeled and co-cultured for 4 to 5 days with allogeneic regulatory or mature dendritic cells at a 1:10 DC:T ratio. The antigens for these receptors are not known. Libraries came from the immunoSEQ multiplex PCR assay. The clones in this table, taken by TCRdb from immuneACCESS, are in-frame only. Not every clone is retained; where verified, under half of the shortfall comes from an unresolved V gene, and the cause of the rest is unknown. The sample table records fewer than 20,000 clones; over 75% of these occur just once. 3.2% of the sample rests with the top ten. The sequenced material came from memory CD4+ T cells from blood cultured with regulatory dendritic cells. The cell subset or site tag for this specimen amounts to: CD45RO+ memory T cells. These receptors were collected from a human donor in good health.

V usage is TRBV5-6 and J usage is TRBJ1-2; D is possibly TRBD1 (5 bases). Trimming took off 3 bases at V and 5 bases at J, with 20 bases between the two ends. The germline gives CDR1 SGHDT, CDR2 YYEEEE. The CDR3 runs to 16 residues. CDR3 protein: CASSWDPLTAGYGYTF. The CDR3 bases are TGTGCCAGCAGCTGGGACCCCCTTACCGCGGGATATGGCTACACCTTC.

V and J are TRBV25-1 and TRBJ2-7, with 7 bases matching TRBD1. Germline V lookup: CDR1 MGHDK, CDR2 SYGVNS. The trim removed 6 bases at V and 6 bases at J, leaving 11 bases unmatched. The CDR3 runs 14 residues. The CDR3 sequence is CASSIIGRQGEQYF. DNA for the CDR3: TGTGCCAGCAGCATAATTGGCCGACAGGGCGAGCAGTACTTC.

The J gene is TRBJ1-1, the V gene TRBV5-8; D is unclear. CDR1 and CDR2 (germline): SGHTS, YDEGEE. This CDR3 spans 12 amino acids. V gave up 1 base and J gave up 10 bases, with 11 bases separating them. The CDR3 sequence: CASSLRRPGAFF. CDR3 nucleotides: TGTGCCAGCAGCTTGAGACGACCGGGAGCTTTCTTT.

The chain has TRBV19 and TRBJ2-5, with 9 bases lining up with TRBD2. V lost 6 bases to trimming and J lost 4 bases; unmatched junction nucleotides: 15. This CDR3 has 17 residues. The germline V gene has CDR1 LNHDA and CDR2 SQIVND (reference sequence). CDR3 sequence (DNA): TGTGCCAGTAGCCGCTTCACTAGCGGGCATGGGCTAGAGACCCAGTACTTC. Protein product: CASSRFTSGHGLETQYF.

The rearrangement links TRBV29-1 to TRBJ2-1, with a possible D match to TRBD2 (5 bases). Germline V CDR1 and CDR2: SQVTM, ANQGSEA. Trimming removed 7 bases at V and 8 bases at J, with 12 bases between. This CDR3 is built from 11 residues. DNA for the CDR3: TGCAGCGGTGGGGAGTTGGATGAGCAGTTCTTC. Its translation: CSGGELDEQFF.

V gene TRBV11-2 combines with J gene TRBJ2-1; 8 nucleotides line up with TRBD1. This CDR3 contains 12 residues. Germline V lookup: CDR1 SGHAT, CDR2 FQNNGV. After removal of 3 bases from V and 10 bases from J, the junction contained 2 bases not matched to a gene. This CDR3 reads CASSFRQGEQFF. In nucleotides, the CDR3 is TGTGCCAGCAGCTTCCGACAGGGGGAGCAGTTCTTC.

The chain carries TRBV7-2 and TRBJ2-5, with 12 bases matching TRBD2. The CDR3 extends over 19 amino acids. V was clipped by 0 bases and J by 9 bases; unmatched bases: 17. Germline V lookup: CDR1 SGHTA, CDR2 FQGNSA. The CDR3 reads CASSLAPSLAGGPTMAQYF. The CDR3 nucleotides read TGTGCCAGCAGCTTAGCCCCCAGTCTAGCGGGGGGGCCTACAATGGCCCAGTACTTC.

This chain joins TRBV5-6 and TRBJ1-2; no clear D gene. CDR1 and CDR2 from the germline V gene are SGHDT and YYEEEE. Trimming took off 3 bases at V and 0 bases at J, with 18 bases between the two ends. The CDR3 contains 17 residues. This CDR3 is CASSSRRTGVANYGYTF. For the CDR3, the DNA is TGTGCCAGCAGCTCCAGGAGAACGGGAGTGGCTAACTATGGCTACACCTTC.

The chain's CDR3 is CASGGTQSQETQYF. CDR3 sequence (DNA): TGTGCCAGCGGAGGGACCCAGAGTCAAGAGACCCAGTACTTC. The chain employs TRBV2 and TRBJ2-5, with D possibly being TRBD2 (6 bases). The V gene lost 8 bases and the J gene lost 2 bases, with 15 bases spanning the gap. The CDR3 is 14 amino acids. Per the germline V gene, CDR1 is SNHLY and CDR2 is FYNNEI.

As DNA, the CDR3 is TGTGCCAGCAGTTTACGCAGGGCGGATGAAAAACTGTTTTTT. Its protein is CASSLRRADEKLFF. The chain joins TRBV28 to TRBJ1-4; D possibly corresponds to TRBD1 (5 bases). V lost 2 bases and J 6 bases, leaving 10 bases between the germline ends. This CDR3 comprises 14 residues. In germline, CDR1 is MDHEN, CDR2 SYDVKM.

This chain links TRBV5-1 with TRBJ2-1; D is tentatively TRBD1 or TRBD2 (5 bases each). The CDR3 length is 13 residues. Per the germline V gene, CDR1 is SGHRS and CDR2 is YFSETQ. The germline V and J ends were trimmed by 2 bases and 5 bases, with 8 bases remaining between them. CDR3 nucleotide sequence: TGCGCCAGCAGCTTAAGAGGGGACAATGAGCAGTTCTTC. Protein sequence: CASSLRGDNEQFF.

V gene TRBV6-4 combines with J gene TRBJ2-1, with 11 nucleotides matching TRBD2. Looked up from germline, CDR1 is MRHNA and CDR2 is SNTAGT. The CDR3 covers 15 residues. V gave up 2 bases and J gave up 12 bases; unmatched junction bases: 9. CDR3 coding DNA: TGTGCCAGCAGTGACGGGACTAGCGGAGCGGCTGGGCAGTTCTTC. The encoded protein is CASSDGTSGAAGQFF.

The table lists this clone with a count of one. The chain has TRBV15 and TRBJ2-7; D might be TRBD1 (6 bases). Germline V CDR1 and CDR2: LNHNV, YYDKDF (reference sequence). Trimming cost V 0 bases and J 4 bases, with 13 bases left between them. This CDR3 has 15 amino acids. CDR3 nucleotides: TGTGCCACCAGCAGAGATGATCTACAGGGATACGAGCAGTACTTC. Translated: CATSRDDLQGYEQYF.

The V gene is TRBV7-2, the J gene TRBJ2-5; D gene uncertain. The V end lost 2 bases, the J end lost 1 base, and 5 bases lay between the germline ends. The CDR3 extends over 13 amino acids. In germline, CDR1 is SGHTA, CDR2 FQGNSA. CDR3 coding DNA: TGTGCCAGCAGCTTAAATCCCCAAGAGACCCAGTACTTC. Its translation: CASSLNPQETQYF. The full variable domain, rest sourced from reference TRBV7-2 and TRBJ2-5, is GAGVSQSPSNKVTEKGKDVELRCDPISGHTALYWYRQSLGQGLEFLIYFQGNSAPDKSGLPSDRFSAERTGGSVSTLTIQRTQQEDSAVYLCASSLNPQETQYFGPGTRLLVL.

The genes are TRBV28 and TRBJ2-7; 8 nucleotides match TRBD1. V dropped 3 bases and J dropped 5; count of bases not matched to a gene: 9. There are 15 residues in the CDR3. CDR1 is MDHEN and CDR2 is SYDVKM in the germline V gene. The CDR3 protein is CASSFFGTGFHEQYF. The CDR3 region has the DNA TGTGCCAGCAGTTTCTTCGGGACAGGTTTCCACGAGCAGTACTTC.

The gene calls are TRBV28 and TRBJ1-4, with TRBD1 as a possible D gene (6 bases). Between the trimmed V and J ends, which lost 3 bases and 8 bases, there was a span of 10 bases. Germline V gene data show CDR1 as MDHEN and CDR2 as SYDVKM. The CDR3 has 13 residues. The CDR3 DNA follows: TGTGCCAGCAGTTTTCAGGGGCGCGAAAAACTGTTTTTT. Translated: CASSFQGREKLFF.

This clone turned up a few times. This sequence joins TRBV10-3 and TRBJ1-2; D might be TRBD1 (5 bases). The CDR3 spans 22 residues. Per the germline V gene, CDR1 is ENHRY and CDR2 is SYGVKD. Trimming pared 8 bases from V and 7 bases from J, leaving 44 bases between. The CDR3 spells CAIPHRKREGTPRAWQGRGYTF. As DNA, the CDR3 is TGTGCCATCCCCCATAGGAAAAGAGAGGGGACCCCTAGGGCTTGGCAGGGTCGTGGCTACACCTTC.

This clone has only a few counts. The chain couples TRBV30 to TRBJ1-1, with D unclear. The germline V gene has CDR1 GTSNPN and CDR2 SVGIG (reference sequence). V shed 7 bases and J shed 5 bases, with 17 bases lying between them. The CDR3 has 13 residues. CDR3 region: CASRAREETEAFF. In DNA, the CDR3 is TGTGCCTCCCGGGCCAGAGAGGAGACTGAAGCTTTCTTT.

This chain links TRBV6-6 with TRBJ2-3, with 10 positions matching TRBD2. The CDR3 totals 15 residues. V shed 8 bases and J 4 bases; nucleotides not matched to a gene: 9. Germline-derived CDR1 and CDR2 are MNHNY and SVGAGI (reference sequence). CDR3 protein: CASSSGGAGADTQYF. CDR3 sequence (DNA): TGTGCCAGCTCTAGCGGGGGAGCCGGGGCAGATACGCAGTATTTT.

V is TRBV7-2 and J is TRBJ1-2, with D maybe TRBD1 (6 bases). This CDR3 comprises 11 residues. Per germline, CDR1 SGHTA and CDR2 FQGNSA. Trimming stripped 10 bases from V and 3 bases from J, with 9 bases between. CDR3 sequence reads: CATNRDYGYTF. CDR3 bases: TGTGCCACTAACAGGGACTATGGCTACACCTTC.

This clone has just a few counts. The gene calls are TRBV7-9 and TRBJ1-3; D remains ambiguous. The ends were cut back, 5 bases at V and 3 bases at J, with 11 bases in the middle. The CDR3 is 14 residues long. Germline-derived CDR1 and CDR2 are SEHNR and FQNEAQ (reference sequence). The CDR3 protein is CASSNTVIGNTIYF. The CDR3 bases are TGTGCCAGCAGCAACACAGTAATTGGAAACACCATATATTTT. Based on the CDR3 plus reference TRBV7-9 and TRBJ1-3, the full variable domain is DTGVSQNPRHKITKRGQNVTFRCDPISEHNRLYWYRQTLGQGPEFLTYFQNEAQLEKSRLLSDRFSAERPKGSFSTLEIQRTEQGDSAMYLCASSNTVIGNTIYFGEGSWLTVV.

V usage is TRBV15 and J usage is TRBJ2-2, with TRBD2 matching 13 bases. The germline CDR1 and CDR2 sequences are LNHNV and YYDKDF (reference sequence). V trimming: 4 bases; J trimming: 6 bases; junction bases outside the gene matches: 8. This CDR3 spans 17 amino acids. The CDR3 coding sequence is TGTGCCACCAGCACTGGACTAGCGGGAGATCGGGCCGGGGAGCTGTTTTTT. Its protein product is CATSTGLAGDRAGELFF.

The chain couples TRBV28 to TRBJ2-7, with 8 nucleotides matching TRBD2. The CDR3 has 14 amino acids. The V gene end was trimmed by 7 bases and the J gene end by 4 bases; junction bases not matched to a gene: 9. Germline CDR1 reads MDHEN; CDR2 reads SYDVKM. The CDR3, as DNA: TGTGCCAGCACCGAAGCGGGAGAAAAATACGAGCAGTACTTC. Its protein product is CASTEAGEKYEQYF.

V and J are TRBV28 and TRBJ2-2, with D tentatively TRBD1 (5 bases). Germline V lookup: CDR1 MDHEN, CDR2 SYDVKM. The CDR3 has 14 amino acids. V was pared by 4 bases and J by 5 bases, with 11 bases between. The CDR3 reads CASSSLRETGELFF. The DNA for the CDR3 is TGTGCCAGCAGTTCTCTCAGGGAAACCGGGGAGCTGTTTTTT.

There are a few counts of this clone. The gene calls are TRBV7-6 and TRBJ2-7, with D perhaps TRBD1 or TRBD2 (5 bases each). The CDR3 consists of 14 residues. Germline V gene lookup returns CDR1 SGHVS and CDR2 FNYEAQ. V lost 4 bases and J 2 bases, leaving 12 bases between the germline ends. CDR3 region: CASSSRDGPYEQYF. Here the CDR3 DNA reads TGTGCCAGCAGCTCCCGGGACGGACCCTACGAGCAGTACTTC.

This chain uses TRBV27 with TRBJ1-1, with TRBD1 as a possible D gene (6 bases). The CDR3 runs 18 residues. The germline V gene has CDR1 MNHEY and CDR2 SMNVEV (reference sequence). V was shortened by 5 bases and J by 6 bases, with 28 bases between the two germline ends. This CDR3 is CASSPGGAFGQAFAEAFF. The CDR3 DNA follows: TGTGCCAGCAGTCCGGGGGGCGCCTTTGGCCAGGCGTTCGCTGAAGCTTTCTTT.

The chain carries TRBV9 and TRBJ1-6, with a tentative D call TRBD1 (5 bases). The germline V and J ends were trimmed by 0 bases and 10 bases, with 11 bases remaining between them. Germline values: CDR1 SGDLS, CDR2 YYNGEE. The CDR3 covers 14 residues. The CDR3 nucleotides read TGTGCCAGCAGCGTAGGGGGTAGACAGTCACCCCTCCACTTT. This codes for CASSVGGRQSPLHF.

The chain combines TRBV7-2 with TRBJ2-1, with D unclear. Germline CDR1 and CDR2: SGHTA and FQGNSA. Between the trimmed V and J ends, which lost 1 base and 10 bases, there was a span of 8 bases. The CDR3 is 12 residues long. CDR3 in amino acids: CASSLDLGEQFF. DNA for the CDR3: TGTGCCAGCAGCTTAGACTTGGGGGAGCAGTTCTTC.